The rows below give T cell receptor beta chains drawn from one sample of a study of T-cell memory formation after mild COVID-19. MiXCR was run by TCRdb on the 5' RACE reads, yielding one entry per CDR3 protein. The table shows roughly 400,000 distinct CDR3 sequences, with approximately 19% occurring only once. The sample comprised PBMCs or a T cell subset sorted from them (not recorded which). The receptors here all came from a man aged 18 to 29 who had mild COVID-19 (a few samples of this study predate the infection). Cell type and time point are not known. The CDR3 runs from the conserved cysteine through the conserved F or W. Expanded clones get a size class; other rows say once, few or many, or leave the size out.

CDR3aa: CASSAAQGNREKLFF
v_gene: TRBV2
j_gene: TRBJ1-4
abundance: .
len: 15

CDR3aa: CASSSTRQTRYGYTF
v_gene: TRBV11-2
j_gene: TRBJ1-2
abundance: few
len: 15

CDR3aa: CAISESTIEAFF
v_gene: TRBV10-3
j_gene: TRBJ1-1
abundance: few
len: 12

CDR3aa: CASSSLTGGLRETQYF
v_gene: TRBV18
j_gene: TRBJ2-5
abundance: few
len: 16

CDR3aa: CARGVWRHSYNEQFF
v_gene: TRBV6-2/TRBV6-3
j_gene: TRBJ2-1
abundance: .
len: 15

CDR3aa: CASSQAGSVNEKLFF
v_gene: TRBV4-1
j_gene: TRBJ1-4
abundance: few
len: 15

CDR3aa: CASSPAGGATGNTIYF
v_gene: TRBV18
j_gene: TRBJ1-3
abundance: few
len: 16

CDR3aa: CASSESGGPDTQYF
v_gene: TRBV25-1
j_gene: TRBJ2-3
abundance: few
len: 14

CDR3aa: CASSPPEGGTEAFF
v_gene: TRBV12-3/TRBV12-4
j_gene: TRBJ1-1
abundance: .
len: 14

CDR3aa: CASARQGRTDTQYF
v_gene: TRBV6-5
j_gene: TRBJ2-3
abundance: .
len: 14

CDR3aa: CSAKRSSGGPGETQYF
v_gene: TRBV20-1
j_gene: TRBJ2-5
abundance: few
len: 16

CDR3aa: CASSAQGGTEAFF
v_gene: TRBV12-3/TRBV12-4
j_gene: TRBJ1-1
abundance: many
len: 13

CDR3aa: CASSHSGRATNEKLFF
v_gene: TRBV11-2
j_gene: TRBJ1-4
abundance: .
len: 16

CDR3aa: CASSVQGGGSSYNEQFF
v_gene: TRBV9
j_gene: TRBJ2-1
abundance: .
len: 17

CDR3aa: CSAKGTARGSGELFF
v_gene: TRBV20-1
j_gene: TRBJ2-2
abundance: few
len: 15

CDR3aa: CASSIRGRLSGANVLTF
v_gene: TRBV9
j_gene: TRBJ2-6
abundance: .
len: 17

CDR3aa: CAPRERGRETQYF
v_gene: TRBV12-3/TRBV12-4
j_gene: TRBJ2-5
abundance: .
len: 13

CDR3aa: CASSWNTGELFF
v_gene: TRBV5-1
j_gene: TRBJ2-2
abundance: many
len: 12

CDR3aa: CASSQEGGEYGYTF
v_gene: TRBV4-2
j_gene: TRBJ1-2
abundance: many
len: 14

CDR3aa: CSASGPSSYEQYF
v_gene: TRBV20-1
j_gene: TRBJ2-7
abundance: .
len: 13

CDR3aa: CASLLYTDTQYF
v_gene: TRBV7-2
j_gene: TRBJ2-3
abundance: .
len: 12

CDR3aa: CASSEVGASSYNEQFF
v_gene: TRBV4-1
j_gene: TRBJ2-1
abundance: .
len: 16

CDR3aa: CASGLAGGYSSYEQYF
v_gene: TRBV7-2
j_gene: TRBJ2-7
abundance: few
len: 16

CDR3aa: CASSPGQSNQPQHF
v_gene: TRBV5-6
j_gene: TRBJ1-5
abundance: .
len: 14

CDR3aa: CASTPRRPRPPNTEAFF
v_gene: TRBV12-3/TRBV12-4
j_gene: TRBJ1-1
abundance: few
len: 17

CDR3aa: CASSRVQGPDTQYF
v_gene: TRBV5-4
j_gene: TRBJ2-3
abundance: .
len: 14

CDR3aa: CASSSRDSTKNSPLHF
v_gene: TRBV6-6
j_gene: TRBJ1-6
abundance: few
len: 16

CDR3aa: CASSQDVKGGRTDTQYF
v_gene: TRBV4-2
j_gene: TRBJ2-3
abundance: few
len: 17

CDR3aa: CASSQESQGNIQYF
v_gene: TRBV4-2
j_gene: TRBJ2-4
abundance: few
len: 14

CDR3aa: CASSMGGAWNTEAFF
v_gene: TRBV5-1
j_gene: TRBJ1-1
abundance: .
len: 15

CDR3aa: CASQDMVGELFF
v_gene: TRBV19
j_gene: TRBJ2-2
abundance: .
len: 12

CDR3aa: CDSSATVHNSPLHF
v_gene: TRBV7-2
j_gene: TRBJ1-6
abundance: once
len: 14

CDR3aa: CASSFQGADIQYF
v_gene: TRBV5-6
j_gene: TRBJ2-4
abundance: .
len: 13

CDR3aa: CASSPQGPGTEAFF
v_gene: TRBV18
j_gene: TRBJ1-1
abundance: .
len: 14

CDR3aa: CSVQTGLEGETQYF
v_gene: TRBV29-1
j_gene: TRBJ2-5
abundance: .
len: 14

CDR3aa: CASSQDRESEAFF
v_gene: TRBV18
j_gene: TRBJ1-1
abundance: few
len: 13

CDR3aa: CASSGPRGRGTEAFF
v_gene: TRBV6-5
j_gene: TRBJ1-1
abundance: few
len: 15

CDR3aa: CASSEAPGSSTDTQYF
v_gene: TRBV2
j_gene: TRBJ2-3
abundance: .
len: 16

CDR3aa: CASSPQTGGAYDTEAFF
v_gene: TRBV18
j_gene: TRBJ1-1
abundance: .
len: 17

CDR3aa: CATSAQGDEQFF
v_gene: TRBV24-1
j_gene: TRBJ2-1
abundance: many
len: 12

CDR3aa: CASSLAVRGSGANVLTF
v_gene: TRBV5-1
j_gene: TRBJ2-6
abundance: few
len: 17

CDR3aa: CASSQVFGTNTEAFF
v_gene: TRBV4-1
j_gene: TRBJ1-1
abundance: .
len: 15

CDR3aa: CAIAPSGGQETQYF
v_gene: TRBV6-2/TRBV6-3
j_gene: TRBJ2-5
abundance: few
len: 14

CDR3aa: CASSWAGGTEAFF
v_gene: TRBV12-3/TRBV12-4
j_gene: TRBJ1-1
abundance: .
len: 13

CDR3aa: CASSFGTPPRAFF
v_gene: TRBV6-5
j_gene: TRBJ1-1
abundance: few
len: 13

CDR3aa: CASSSEAGGPDTQYF
v_gene: TRBV7-3
j_gene: TRBJ2-3
abundance: .
len: 15

CDR3aa: CASSLVWGLTDTQYF
v_gene: TRBV4-1
j_gene: TRBJ2-3
abundance: .
len: 15

CDR3aa: CSARGDREAYEQYF
v_gene: TRBV20-1
j_gene: TRBJ2-7
abundance: many
len: 14

CDR3aa: CASSFRAGEQFF
v_gene: TRBV5-5
j_gene: TRBJ2-1
abundance: few
len: 12

CDR3aa: CASTPRWGGGETQYF
v_gene: TRBV11-2
j_gene: TRBJ2-5
abundance: few
len: 15

CDR3aa: CASSLVGQGGNEQFF
v_gene: TRBV9
j_gene: TRBJ2-1
abundance: .
len: 15

CDR3aa: CASSPGGPLAKNIQYF
v_gene: TRBV6-6
j_gene: TRBJ2-4
abundance: few
len: 16

CDR3aa: CASGTGRELFF
v_gene: TRBV7-9
j_gene: TRBJ2-2
abundance: few
len: 11

CDR3aa: CASRKIQGTGYTF
v_gene: TRBV12-3/TRBV12-4
j_gene: TRBJ1-2
abundance: .
len: 13